The clone carrying this TCR beta chain was seen ten or more times. No antigen is known for it. The sample comes from a study of T cells in Graves' hyperthyroidism and ophthalmopathy. Study-wide context: Pretreatment peripheral blood was obtained at initial diagnosis.

Trimming cost V 6 bases and J 6 bases, with 15 bases left between them. This CDR3 spans 13 amino acids. CDR1 and CDR2 from the germline V gene are DFQATT and SNEGSKA (reference sequence). From RNA transcripts, TCR beta CDR3 regions were amplified. HTBI primers drove first-round RT-PCR of the TCR CDR3. TCRdb reanalysed the multiplex PCR reads using MiXCR and keeps one entry per CDR3 protein. Among 150,000 or so distinct CDR3 sequences, 9.4% were seen once, and the ten largest hold more than 20%. When hyperthyroidism was first diagnosed, the blood sample was taken, preceding any ophthalmopathy symptoms. Findings of the study overall: Prediction of ophthalmopathy progression came a median 6.5 months pre-onset. Expanded thyroid clonotypes (above 0.001) were mostly also found in blood.

The gene calls are TRBV20-1 and TRBJ2-1, with D tentatively TRBD2 (6 bases). The receptor's source is a woman aged 18 to 35 with Graves' hyperthyroidism that later progressed to Graves' ophthalmopathy. Sequenced: blood. The chain's CDR3 is CSAPGLGANEQFF. As DNA, the CDR3 is TGCAGTGCGCCGGGACTCGGGGCCAATGAGCAGTTCTTC.